This TCR beta chain was sequenced for a study of cytomegalovirus exposure and HLA in healthy donors. The PCR made use of 60 Vbeta and 13 Jbeta primers. Clones were sequenced by immunoSEQ multiplex PCR, and TCRdb holds only the in-frame ones, with some missing. This table has about 160,000 clones, around 84% appearing once. About this clone: Its antigen is currently unknown.

Study results and limitations: Owing to their indistinguishability, certain V segments, notably TRBV6-2 and TRBV6-3, were excluded.

Germline lookup yields CDR1 SGHRS and CDR2 YFSETQ. V lost 2 bases, J lost 0 bases, and 15 bases stayed unmatched. The CDR3 spans 20 residues. The material sequenced was PBMCs. The sequence came from a male donor in good health and CMV-seropositive. The chain carries TRBV5-1 and TRBJ1-3; 9 positions agree with TRBD1. The CDR3 region is CASSFRSGQGPFSSGNTIYF. The CDR3 DNA is TGCGCCAGCAGCTTCCGGTCCGGACAGGGGCCCTTTAGCTCTGGAAACACCATATATTTT.